The 12 T cell receptor beta chains in this list originate from one sample, sequenced in a study of blood T cell repertoires in COVID-19 (dated by TCRdb to 2018 to 2021). Library method: the immunoSEQ multiplex PCR assay. In TCRdb, the immuneACCESS table is reduced to in-frame sequences with V and J assigned. These tables do not hold every clone; where another copy was compared, an unresolved V gene accounts for under half, and the others remain unexplained. For this sample there are around 280,000 clones; 89% appear just once. Less than 2% of the sample rests with the top ten. Specimen: PBMCs or T cells enriched from blood (not recorded which). The source is a woman in her thirties or forties who had recovered from COVID-19.

The chain employs TRBV5-4 and TRBJ2-5; 10 nucleotides agree with TRBD1. The CDR3 sequence is 14 residues long. Trimming removed 6 bases from V and 6 bases from J; junction bases left unmatched: 8. Looked up from germline, CDR1 is SGHNT and CDR2 is YYREEE (reference sequence). The CDR3 DNA follows: TGTGCCAGCAACTCGCGACAGGGGGCGAAGACCCAGTACTTC. It encodes CASNSRQGAKTQYF.

V and J are TRBV7-8 and TRBJ2-5, with 10 bases lining up with TRBD2. V lost 1 base, J lost 5 bases, and 7 bases stayed unmatched. The CDR3 contains 16 residues. Germline V gives CDR1 SGHVS, CDR2 FQNEAQ. This CDR3 is CASSLVASGGAETQYF. CDR3 DNA sequence: TGTGCCAGCAGCTTAGTCGCGAGCGGGGGGGCCGAGACCCAGTACTTC. The whole variable domain, remainder taken from reference TRBV7-8 and TRBJ2-5, is GAGVSQSPRYKVAKRGQDVALRCDPISGHVSLFWYQQALGQGPEFLTYFQNEAQLDKSGLPSDRFFAERPEGSVSTLKIQRTQQEDSAVYLCASSLVASGGAETQYFGPGTRLLVL.

V and J are TRBV30 and TRBJ2-5; 7 nucleotides line up with TRBD2. CDR3 length: 14 residues. Trimming removed 0 bases from V and 7 bases from J; junction bases left unmatched: 8. The germline V gene encodes CDR1 GTSNPN and CDR2 SVGIG (reference sequence). CDR3 coding DNA: TGTGCCTGGAGTGTCGGGGGAGGGCTGGGGACCCAGTACTTC. It codes for CAWSVGGGLGTQYF.

CDR3 sequence (DNA): TGTGCCAGCAAAAGCGGGGAGGGATCACCCCTCCACTTT. Its protein product is CASKSGEGSPLHF. This sequence joins TRBV19 and TRBJ1-6, with D uncertain. The CDR3 runs to 13 residues. The V gene's germline CDR1 is LNHDA and CDR2 SQIVND (reference sequence). Trimming removed 9 bases from V and 10 bases from J, with 16 bases in between.

The rearrangement links TRBV3-1 (or the pseudogene TRBV3-2) to TRBJ1-3; D call uncertain. Germline V gene lookup returns CDR1 LGHDT and CDR2 YNNKEL (reference sequence). CDR3 length: 15 residues. V was shortened by 1 base and J by 2 bases, with 9 bases between the two germline ends. This CDR3 is CASSQGRGAGNTIYF. CDR3 in DNA: TGTGCCAGCAGCCAAGGACGAGGCGCTGGAAACACCATATATTTT.

CDR3 amino acids: CASSLGLAGGLADTQYF. In DNA, the CDR3 is TGCGCCAGCAGCTTGGGACTAGCGGGAGGGCTGGCAGATACGCAGTATTTT. The chain has TRBV5-1 and TRBJ2-3, with 14 nucleotides matching TRBD2. In germline, CDR1 is SGHRS, CDR2 YFSETQ. The CDR3 has 17 residues. V lost 0 bases, J lost 4 bases, and 4 bases stayed unmatched.

CDR3 sequence (DNA): TGTGCCAGCAGCTTGGACAGGGTAGGAGGCTACACCTTC. Its protein is CASSLDRVGGYTF. The chain is built from TRBV7-9 and TRBJ1-2, with 8 bases fitting TRBD1. Germline loops: CDR1 SEHNR, CDR2 FQNEAQ (reference sequence). V was clipped by 3 bases and J by 8 bases; unmatched bases: 5. The CDR3 runs 13 residues.

This clone was recorded once. The chain uses TRBV29-1 and TRBJ2-3; 8 bases align to TRBD2. The V gene end was trimmed by 6 bases and the J gene end by 5 bases; junction bases not matched to a gene: 10. The CDR3 covers 14 residues. The germline CDR1 and CDR2 sequences are SQVTM and ANQGSEA. DNA of the CDR3: TGCAGCGTCCGCCGGGGGGGGGCCGGAGATACGCAGTATTTT. This gives the protein CSVRRGGAGDTQYF.

The chain couples TRBV2 to TRBJ1-5; 7 nucleotides line up with TRBD1. This CDR3 is built from 16 residues. The germline V gene has CDR1 SNHLY and CDR2 FYNNEI. V was pared by 3 bases and J by 7 bases, with 12 bases of the junction left unmatched. CDR3 sequence (DNA): TGTGCCAGCAGTGATGGCGGCAGGGGGTCGGACCAGCCCCAGCATTTT. It translates to CASSDGGRGSDQPQHF.

The chain uses TRBV4-3 and TRBJ2-2, with 9 bases that match TRBD1. V was pared by 2 bases and J by 5 bases, with 9 bases of the junction left unmatched. The V gene's germline CDR1 is LGHNA and CDR2 YSLEER. CDR3 size: 17 residues. The CDR3 nucleotides read TGCGCCAGCAGCCAACCCAATATACAGGGGGCGACCGGGGAGCTGTTTTTT. Translation: CASSQPNIQGATGELFF.

The chain is built from TRBV7-2 and TRBJ2-1; the D gene is possibly TRBD2 (5 bases). V dropped 2 bases and J dropped 2 bases, with 13 bases sitting between them. The V gene's germline CDR1 is SGHTA and CDR2 FQGNSA. CDR3 length: 16 amino acids. In nucleotides, the CDR3 is TGTGCCAGCAGCTTAATAAGAGGGATCCCCTACAATGAGCAGTTCTTC. Its translation is CASSLIRGIPYNEQFF.

V usage is TRBV15 and J usage is TRBJ2-7; a weak D match, TRBD1 (7 bases). Germline V gene lookup returns CDR1 LNHNV and CDR2 YYDKDF (reference sequence). Trimming left V 0 bases short and J 6 bases short, with 15 bases between. The CDR3 consists of 15 residues. The CDR3, as DNA: TGTGCCACCAGCAGAGATGGAAGACAGGGAGGCGAGCAGTACTTC. Translating it yields CATSRDGRQGGEQYF. Together with reference TRBV15 and TRBJ2-7, the CDR3 gives the full variable domain: DAMVIQNPRYQVTQFGKPVTLSCSQTLNHNVMYWYQQKSSQAPKLLFHYYDKDFNNEADTPDNFQSRRPNTSFCFLDIRSPGLGDTAMYLCATSRDGRQGGEQYFGPGTRLTVT.